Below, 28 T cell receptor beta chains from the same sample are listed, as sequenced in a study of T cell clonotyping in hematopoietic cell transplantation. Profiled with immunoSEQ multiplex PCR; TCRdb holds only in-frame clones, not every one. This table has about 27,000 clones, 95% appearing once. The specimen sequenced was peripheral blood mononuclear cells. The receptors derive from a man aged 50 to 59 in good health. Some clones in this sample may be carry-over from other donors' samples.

The CDR3 is CASSDRGSSGYTF. The DNA of the CDR3 is TGTGCCAGCAGTGACCGGGGCTCGAGCGGCTACACCTTC. The chain recombines TRBV2 with TRBJ1-2; D may be TRBD1 (5 bases). The CDR3 spans 13 residues. Trimming pared 3 bases from V and 8 bases from J, leaving 13 bases between. Germline CDR1 is SNHLY and CDR2 is FYNNEI.

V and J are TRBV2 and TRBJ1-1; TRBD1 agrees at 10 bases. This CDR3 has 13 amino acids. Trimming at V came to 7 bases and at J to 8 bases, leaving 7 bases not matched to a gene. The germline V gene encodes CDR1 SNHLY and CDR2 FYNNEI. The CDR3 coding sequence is TGTGCCAGCACCTCAGACAGGGGGCGAGAAGCTTTCTTT. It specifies CASTSDRGREAFF.

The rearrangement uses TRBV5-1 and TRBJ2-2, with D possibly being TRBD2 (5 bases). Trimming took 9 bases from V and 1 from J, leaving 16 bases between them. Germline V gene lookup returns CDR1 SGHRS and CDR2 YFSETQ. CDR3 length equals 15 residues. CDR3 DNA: TGCGCCAACCCAAGAGGACGGGGGAACACCGGGGAGCTGTTTTTT. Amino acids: CANPRGRGNTGELFF.

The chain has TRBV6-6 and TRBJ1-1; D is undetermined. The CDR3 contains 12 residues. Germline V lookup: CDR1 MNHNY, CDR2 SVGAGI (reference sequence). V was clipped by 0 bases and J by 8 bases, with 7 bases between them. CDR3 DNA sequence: TGTGCCAGCAGTTACTCGACGGCGGAAGCTTTCTTT. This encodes CASSYSTAEAFF.

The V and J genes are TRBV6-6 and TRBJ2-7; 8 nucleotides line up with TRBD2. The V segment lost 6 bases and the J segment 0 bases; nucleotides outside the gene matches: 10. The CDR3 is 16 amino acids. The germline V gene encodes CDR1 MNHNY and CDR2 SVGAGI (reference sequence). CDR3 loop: CASSQMTGTSSYEQYF. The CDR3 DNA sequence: TGTGCCAGCAGCCAAATGACCGGGACTAGCTCCTACGAGCAGTACTTC.

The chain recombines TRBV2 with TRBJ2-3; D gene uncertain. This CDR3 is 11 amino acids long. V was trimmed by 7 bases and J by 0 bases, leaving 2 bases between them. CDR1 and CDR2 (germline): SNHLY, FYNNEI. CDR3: CASTSTDTQYF. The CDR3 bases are TGTGCCAGCACTAGCACAGATACGCAGTATTTT.

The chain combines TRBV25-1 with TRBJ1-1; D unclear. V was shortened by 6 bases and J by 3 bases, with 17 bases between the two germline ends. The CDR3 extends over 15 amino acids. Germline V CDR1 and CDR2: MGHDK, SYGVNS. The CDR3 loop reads CASSFTVLGDTEAFF. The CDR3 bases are TGTGCCAGCAGCTTCACAGTTCTTGGAGACACTGAAGCTTTCTTT.

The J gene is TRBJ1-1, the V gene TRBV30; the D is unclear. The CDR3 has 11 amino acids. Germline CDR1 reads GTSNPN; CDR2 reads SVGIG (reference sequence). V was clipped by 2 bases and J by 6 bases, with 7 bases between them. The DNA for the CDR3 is TGTGCCTGGAGTCGGGAATCTGAAGCTTTCTTT. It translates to CAWSRESEAFF.

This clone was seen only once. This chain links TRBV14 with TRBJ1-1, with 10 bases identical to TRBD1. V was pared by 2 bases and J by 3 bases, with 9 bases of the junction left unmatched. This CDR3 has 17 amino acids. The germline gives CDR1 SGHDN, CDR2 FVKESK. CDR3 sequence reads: CASSQWFIGQGDTEAFF. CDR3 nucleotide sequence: TGTGCCAGCAGCCAATGGTTCATCGGACAGGGGGACACTGAAGCTTTCTTT.

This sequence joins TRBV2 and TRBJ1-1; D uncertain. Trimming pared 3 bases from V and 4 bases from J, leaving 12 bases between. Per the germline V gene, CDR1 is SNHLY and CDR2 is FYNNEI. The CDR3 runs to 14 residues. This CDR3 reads CASSEGRMVTEAFF. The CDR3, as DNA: TGTGCCAGCAGTGAGGGGAGGATGGTCACTGAAGCTTTCTTT.

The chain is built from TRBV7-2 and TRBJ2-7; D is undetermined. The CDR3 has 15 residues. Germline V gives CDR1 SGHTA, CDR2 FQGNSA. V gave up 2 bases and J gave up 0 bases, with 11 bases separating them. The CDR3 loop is CASSLSARTSYEQYF. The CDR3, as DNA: TGTGCCAGCAGCTTATCCGCCAGGACCTCCTACGAGCAGTACTTC.

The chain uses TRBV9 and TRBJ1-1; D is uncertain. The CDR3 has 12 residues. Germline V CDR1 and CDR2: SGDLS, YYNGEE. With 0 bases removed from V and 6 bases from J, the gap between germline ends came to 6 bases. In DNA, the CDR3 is TGTGCCAGCAGCGTAGTTGGCGCTGAAGCTTTCTTT. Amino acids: CASSVVGAEAFF.

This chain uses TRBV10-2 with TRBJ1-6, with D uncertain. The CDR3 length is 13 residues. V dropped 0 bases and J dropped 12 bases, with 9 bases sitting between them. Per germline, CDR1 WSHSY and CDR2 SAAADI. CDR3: CASSESGVGPLHF. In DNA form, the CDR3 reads TGCGCCAGCAGTGAGTCGGGAGTTGGACCCCTCCACTTT.

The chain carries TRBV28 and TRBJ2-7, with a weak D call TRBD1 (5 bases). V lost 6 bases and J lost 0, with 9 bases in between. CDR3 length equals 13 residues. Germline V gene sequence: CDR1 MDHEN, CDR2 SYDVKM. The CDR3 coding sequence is TGTGCCAGCAGGGGGCAGAGCTCCTACGAGCAGTACTTC. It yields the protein CASRGQSSYEQYF.

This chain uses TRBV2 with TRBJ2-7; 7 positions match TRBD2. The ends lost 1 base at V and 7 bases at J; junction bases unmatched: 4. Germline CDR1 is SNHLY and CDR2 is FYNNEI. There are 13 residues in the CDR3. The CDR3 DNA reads TGTGCCAGCAGTGAAGATGTGGGAGGGGAGCAGTACTTC. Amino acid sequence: CASSEDVGGEQYF.

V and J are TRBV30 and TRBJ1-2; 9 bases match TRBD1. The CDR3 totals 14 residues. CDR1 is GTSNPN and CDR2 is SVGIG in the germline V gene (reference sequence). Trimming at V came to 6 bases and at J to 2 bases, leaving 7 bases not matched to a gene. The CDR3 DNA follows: TGTGCCTGCAAACTACAGGGGGCGAACTATGGCTACACCTTC. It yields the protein CACKLQGANYGYTF.

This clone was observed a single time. The CDR3 DNA reads as TGTGCCTGGAGTGTACCAGCATTGTATAGCAATCAGCCCCAGCATTTT. Amino acid sequence: CAWSVPALYSNQPQHF. The chain uses TRBV30 and TRBJ1-5, with D unclear. The ends were cut back, 0 bases at V and 0 bases at J, with 12 bases in the middle. CDR3 size: 16 residues. CDR1 is GTSNPN, CDR2 SVGIG, per germline (reference sequence).

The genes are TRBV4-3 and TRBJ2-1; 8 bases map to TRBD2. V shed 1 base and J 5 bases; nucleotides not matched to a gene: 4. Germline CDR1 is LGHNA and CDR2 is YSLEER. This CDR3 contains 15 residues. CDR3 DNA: TGCGCCAGCAGCCAAGTCGGCGGGGGGAACAATGAGCAGTTCTTC. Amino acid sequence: CASSQVGGGNNEQFF.

The CDR3 DNA reads TGTGCCAGCAGCCAGGCGGGGGGGCCAACAGATACGCAGTATTTT. It codes for CASSQAGGPTDTQYF. The chain links TRBV11-1 to TRBJ2-3; 9 bases line up with TRBD2. Looked up from germline, CDR1 is SGHAT and CDR2 is FQDESV (reference sequence). Losses at the gene ends were 5 bases for V and 3 bases for J; bases not matched to a gene: 6. The length of the CDR3 is 15 residues.

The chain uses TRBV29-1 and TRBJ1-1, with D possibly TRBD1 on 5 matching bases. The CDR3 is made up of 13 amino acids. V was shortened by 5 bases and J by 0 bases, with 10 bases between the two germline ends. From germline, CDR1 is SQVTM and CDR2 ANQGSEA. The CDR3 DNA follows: TGCAGCGTTATGGACACCTTGAACACTGAAGCTTTCTTT. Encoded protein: CSVMDTLNTEAFF.

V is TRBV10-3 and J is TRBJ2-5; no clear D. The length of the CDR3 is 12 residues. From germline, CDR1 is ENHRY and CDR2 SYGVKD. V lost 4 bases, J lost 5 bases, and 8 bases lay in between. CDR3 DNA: TGTGCCATCAGTGTTAACGGGGAGACCCAGTACTTC. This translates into CAISVNGETQYF.

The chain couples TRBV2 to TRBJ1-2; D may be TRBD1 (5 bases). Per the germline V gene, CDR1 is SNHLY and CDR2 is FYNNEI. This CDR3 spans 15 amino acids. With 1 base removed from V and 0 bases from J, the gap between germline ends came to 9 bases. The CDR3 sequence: CASSEGGTPNYGYTF. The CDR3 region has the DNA TGTGCCAGCAGTGAAGGCGGGACTCCTAACTATGGCTACACCTTC.

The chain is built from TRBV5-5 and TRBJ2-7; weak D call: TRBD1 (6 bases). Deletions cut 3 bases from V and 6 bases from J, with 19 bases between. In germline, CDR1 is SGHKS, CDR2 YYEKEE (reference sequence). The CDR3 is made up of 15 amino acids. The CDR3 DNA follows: TGTGCCAGCAGCTACAACGTAAACCCAGGGGCCGAGCAGTACTTC. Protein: CASSYNVNPGAEQYF. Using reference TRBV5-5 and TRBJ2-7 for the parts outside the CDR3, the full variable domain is DAGVTQSPTHLIKTRGQQVTLRCSPISGHKSVSWYQQVLGQGPQFIFQYYEKEERGRGNFPDRFSARQFPNYSSELNVNALLLGDSALYLCASSYNVNPGAEQYFGPGTRLTVT.

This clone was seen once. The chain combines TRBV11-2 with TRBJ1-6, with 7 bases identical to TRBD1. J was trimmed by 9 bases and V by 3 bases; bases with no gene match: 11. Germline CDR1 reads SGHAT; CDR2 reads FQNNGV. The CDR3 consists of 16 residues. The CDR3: CASSLGVRTGSSPLHF. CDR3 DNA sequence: TGTGCCAGCAGCTTGGGGGTCCGGACAGGAAGTTCACCCCTCCACTTT. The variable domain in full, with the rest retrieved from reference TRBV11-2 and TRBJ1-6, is EAGVAQSPRYKIIEKRQSVAFWCNPISGHATLYWYQQILGQGPKLLIQFQNNGVVDDSQLPKDRFSAERLKGVDSTLKIQPAKLEDSAVYLCASSLGVRTGSSPLHFGNGTRLTVT.

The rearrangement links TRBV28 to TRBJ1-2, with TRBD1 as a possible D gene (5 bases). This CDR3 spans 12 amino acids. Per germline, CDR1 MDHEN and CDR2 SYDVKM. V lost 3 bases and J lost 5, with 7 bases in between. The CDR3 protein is CASSFRQYGYTF. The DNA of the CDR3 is TGTGCCAGCAGTTTTCGACAGTATGGCTACACCTTC.

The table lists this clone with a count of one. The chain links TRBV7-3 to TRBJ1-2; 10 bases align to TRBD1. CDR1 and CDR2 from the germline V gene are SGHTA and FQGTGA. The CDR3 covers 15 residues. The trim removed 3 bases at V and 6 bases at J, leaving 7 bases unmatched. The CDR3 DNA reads TGTGCCAGCAGCTTCAAGACAGGGGGCACGGATGGCTACACCTTC. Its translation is CASSFKTGGTDGYTF.

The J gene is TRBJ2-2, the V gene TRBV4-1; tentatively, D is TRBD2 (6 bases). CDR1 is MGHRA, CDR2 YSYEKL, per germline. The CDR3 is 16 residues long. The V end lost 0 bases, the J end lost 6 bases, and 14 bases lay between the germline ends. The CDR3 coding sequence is TGCGCCAGCAGCCAAGAGGCGTGGGGGGTGGCCGGGGAGCTGTTTTTT. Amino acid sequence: CASSQEAWGVAGELFF.

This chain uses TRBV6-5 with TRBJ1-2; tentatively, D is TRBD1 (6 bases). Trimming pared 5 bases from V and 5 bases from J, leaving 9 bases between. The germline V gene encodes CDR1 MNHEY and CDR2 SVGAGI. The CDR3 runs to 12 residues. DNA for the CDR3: TGTGCCAGCAGTACAGGGCTTTATGGCTACACCTTC. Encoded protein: CASSTGLYGYTF.